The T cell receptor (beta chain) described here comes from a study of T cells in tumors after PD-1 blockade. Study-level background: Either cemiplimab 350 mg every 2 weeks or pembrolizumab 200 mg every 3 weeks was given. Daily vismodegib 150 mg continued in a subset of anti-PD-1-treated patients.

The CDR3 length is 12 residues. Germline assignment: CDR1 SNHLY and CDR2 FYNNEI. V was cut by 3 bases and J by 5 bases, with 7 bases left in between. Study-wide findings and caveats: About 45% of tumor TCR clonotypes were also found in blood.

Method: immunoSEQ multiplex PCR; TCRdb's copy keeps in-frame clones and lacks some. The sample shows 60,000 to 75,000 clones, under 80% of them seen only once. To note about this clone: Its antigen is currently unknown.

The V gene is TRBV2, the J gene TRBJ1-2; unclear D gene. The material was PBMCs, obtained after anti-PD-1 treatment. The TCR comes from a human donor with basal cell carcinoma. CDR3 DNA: TGTGCCAGCAGTGAGCTGGCTTATGGCTACACCTTC. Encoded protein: CASSELAYGYTF.